This record looks at one T cell receptor (beta chain) sequence and its context. Its target is not known. The CDR3 has 19 residues. The V and J ends lost 2 bases and 4 bases, in that order; junction bases with no gene match: 14. Germline CDR1 reads MNHEY; CDR2 reads SMNVEV (reference sequence). The data are from a study of a mutant IDH1 vaccine in newly diagnosed glioma. Study as a whole: Patients previously underwent radiotherapy, temozolomide, or both, and most underwent both. Study-wide points: Whatever changes occurred in top peripheral T cell clonotypes seemed unrelated to pseudoprogression. Researchers report vaccine-induced immune responses in about 94% of patients.

Time point here: baseline, week 1 (first vaccination visit). The treatment here: pre-vaccination baseline after standard-of-care therapy. Each donor presented with a new WHO grade 3 or 4 astrocytoma that tested IDH1-mutant and showed ATRX loss. Generated by immunoSEQ multiplex PCR, the TCRdb table keeps only in-frame clones and is missing some. The table includes about 98,000 clones, around nine tenths detected once. The chain carries TRBV27 and TRBJ2-2; 9 positions agree with TRBD1. The starting material was PBMCs, obtained from a glioma patient treated with radiotherapy, temozolomide or both. This TCR was sampled from a woman aged 45-59 years with glioma. Here the CDR3 reads CASSLHYTTGTGSTGELFF. CDR3 coding DNA: TGTGCCAGCAGTTTACATTATACCACCGGGACAGGGAGCACCGGGGAGCTGTTTTTT.